This is a list of T cell receptor beta chains from one sample in a study of graft-versus-host responses after intestinal transplantation. Only in-frame clones appear in the TCRdb table, and some are missing; sequencing was by immunoSEQ multiplex PCR. Among roughly 100,000 clones listed, 90% to 95% were seen once. Their antigens are not known. The source material was unstimulated CD4+ T cells sorted from spleen or lymph node cells, sampled before transplant. The receptors originated from a human donor who was the organ donor for an intestinal transplant. The CDR3 runs from the conserved cysteine through the conserved F or W. D genes are given only for firm matches. Size is stated for part of the rows, as once, few or many counts, or as a class when the clone is expanded.

J: TRBJ1-2; V: TRBV7-9; size: .; D: TRBD1; DNA: TGTGCCAGCAGCTTAGGACAGGGGGCCTATGGCTACACCTTC; CDR3: CASSLGQGAYGYTF
J: TRBJ2-7; V: TRBV7-3; size: .; D: TRBD1; DNA: TGTGCCAGCAGCTTACCGGACAGGGGATTCCACGAGCAGTACTTC; CDR3: CASSLPDRGFHEQYF
J: TRBJ2-3; V: TRBV11-1; size: .; D: TRBD2; DNA: TGTGCCAGCAGCTCCCCGGTGGCTAGCGGGGGGGAAGCAGATACGCAGTATTTT; CDR3: CASSSPVASGGEADTQYF
J: TRBJ2-3; V: TRBV28; size: .; D: TRBD1; DNA: TGTGCCAGCAGTTTACCCAGGGGGCTCTGGACAGATACGCAGTATTTT; CDR3: CASSLPRGLWTDTQYF
J: TRBJ2-1; V: TRBV7-3; size: .; D: TRBD1; DNA: TGTGCCAGCAGCCCGGGACAGACCTACAATGAGCAGTTCTTC; CDR3: CASSPGQTYNEQFF
J: TRBJ1-1; V: TRBV5-1; size: .; D: .; DNA: TGCGCCAGCAGCTTGGTCCCCGAAAGTCAAACCGGGGAAGCTTTCTTT; CDR3: CASSLVPESQTGEAFF
J: TRBJ1-1; V: TRBV4-1; size: .; D: .; DNA: TGCGCCAGCAGCCAAGGTTGGGGGGTGACTGAAGCTTTCTTT; CDR3: CASSQGWGVTEAFF
J: TRBJ2-1; V: TRBV7-6; size: .; D: .; DNA: TGTGCCAGCAGCCCTGCTGAGGCCTCAAACAATGAGCAGTTCTTC; CDR3: CASSPAEASNNEQFF
J: TRBJ2-3; V: TRBV7-2; size: .; D: TRBD2; DNA: TGTGCCAGCAGCTTTAGACTAGCGGGGACCACAGATACGCAGTATTTT; CDR3: CASSFRLAGTTDTQYF
J: TRBJ1-1; V: TRBV28; size: .; D: .; DNA: TGTGCCAGCACCGAAAAGGGGGTGGGTGAGAACACTGAAGCTTTCTTT; CDR3: CASTEKGVGENTEAFF
J: TRBJ2-3; V: TRBV18; size: .; D: TRBD2; DNA: TGTGCCAGCTCGCGGACTAGCGGGGGCCGAGGGTCCCTCACAGATACGCAGTATTTT; CDR3: CASSRTSGGRGSLTDTQYF
J: TRBJ2-5; V: TRBV7-2; size: .; D: TRBD2; DNA: TGTGCCAGCAGCTTGAATAGCGGGGGTTTTGGGACCCAGTACTTC; CDR3: CASSLNSGGFGTQYF
J: TRBJ2-7; V: TRBV4-3; size: .; D: .; DNA: TGCGCCAGCAGCCAACGGGGTTACGAGCAGTACTTC; CDR3: CASSQRGYEQYF
J: TRBJ1-1; V: TRBV2; size: .; D: TRBD1; DNA: TGTGCCAGCAGTGAGAGGACAGGGAACACTGAAGCTTTCTTT; CDR3: CASSERTGNTEAFF
J: TRBJ1-6; V: TRBV5-1; size: .; D: .; DNA: TGCGCCAGCAGCTTGGCCGGTAACAGGGAAAATTCACCCCTCCACTTT; CDR3: CASSLAGNRENSPLHF
J: TRBJ1-1; V: TRBV30; size: once; D: .; DNA: TGTGCCTGGGCTGGGACTAACACTGAAGCTTTCTTT; CDR3: CAWAGTNTEAFF
J: TRBJ1-5; V: TRBV7-6; size: .; D: TRBD1; DNA: TGTGCCAGCAGCCCGAACGCGGGACAGGGGGCGTCGAATCAGCCCCAGCATTTT; CDR3: CASSPNAGQGASNQPQHF
J: TRBJ1-1; V: TRBV6-6; size: .; D: .; DNA: TGTGCCAGCAGTTACTCGACGGGCACTGAAGCTTTCTTT; CDR3: CASSYSTGTEAFF